This entry concerns a single T cell receptor (beta chain). The data are from a study of shared T cell receptors in the human thymus. V shed 0 bases and J 5 bases; nucleotides not matched to a gene: 16. From germline, CDR1 is LGHNA and CDR2 YSLEER. This CDR3 comprises 19 residues. Only in-frame clones appear in the TCRdb table, and some are missing; sequencing was by immunoSEQ multiplex PCR. The data hold 550,000 to 800,000 clones, with approximately 85% observed a single time. The data were also submitted as part of a second study, on human thymus T cells. That paper notes: Thymic and blood repertoires appeared to show biased V and J gene usage.

The rearrangement links TRBV4-3 to TRBJ1-2; TRBD1 matches at 9 bases. This clonotype was sampled from a girl under three years old with a congenital heart defect. Material: thymocytes. The CDR3 region has the DNA TGCGCCAGCAGCCAAGATGGGAGAGGACAGGGGTCGGAAGAGTATGGCTACACCTTC. Translating gives CASSQDGRGQGSEEYGYTF.